A single sample gave rise to the 8 T cell receptor beta chains below, sequenced in a study of shared clonotypes between healthy human individuals. Produced via immunoSEQ multiplex PCR; TCRdb's table is partial and in-frame only. The profile shows 1,400,000 or so clones, less than 99% of them singletons. Sequencing input: naive CD4+ T cells sorted from blood. Subset defined: CD45RA+ positively selected. These receptors originate from a man aged 25 to 40 in good health.

V is TRBV28 and J is TRBJ1-4; no definite D call. The CDR3 runs 11 residues. The germline V and J ends were trimmed by 7 bases and 4 bases, with 4 bases remaining between them. Germline CDR1 MDHEN, CDR2 SYDVKM. CDR3 sequence (DNA): TGTGCCAGCACTTATAATGAAAAACTGTTTTTT. It specifies CASTYNEKLFF.

V usage is TRBV18 and J usage is TRBJ2-2; the D is unclear. The V gene's germline CDR1 is KGHSH and CDR2 LQKENI. V was shortened by 0 bases and J by 6 bases, with 8 bases between the two germline ends. This CDR3 is 14 amino acids long. The CDR3 bases are TGTGCCAGCTCACCACCGGTAGTCTCCGGGGAGCTGTTTTTT. Amino acids: CASSPPVVSGELFF.

The chain has TRBV27 and TRBJ2-1, with 12 nucleotides matching TRBD2. Looked up from germline, CDR1 is MNHEY and CDR2 is SMNVEV (reference sequence). Unmatched junction bases numbered 4, after V lost 7 bases and J lost 9 bases. The CDR3 extends over 13 amino acids. The CDR3 spells CASKSSGRGEQFF. The CDR3 bases are TGTGCCAGCAAATCTAGCGGGAGGGGTGAGCAGTTCTTC.

This sequence joins TRBV7-9 and TRBJ2-5; 11 bases agree with TRBD1. Germline CDR1 reads SEHNR; CDR2 reads FQNEAQ (reference sequence). This CDR3 has 17 residues. Losses at the gene ends were 1 base for V and 5 bases for J; bases not matched to a gene: 9. The CDR3, as DNA: TGTGCCAGCAGCTTAGAGGGCCGGACAGGGGGCCGGGAGACCCAGTACTTC. Translated, it gives CASSLEGRTGGRETQYF.

This sequence joins TRBV9 and TRBJ2-1; TRBD2 agrees at 13 bases. The germline gives CDR1 SGDLS, CDR2 YYNGEE. The CDR3 has 20 residues. V gave up 4 bases and J gave up 1 base; unmatched junction bases: 14. The chain's CDR3 is CASSRVEHTSGRASYNEQFF. CDR3 sequence (DNA): TGTGCCAGCAGCCGGGTGGAACACACTAGCGGGAGGGCGTCCTACAATGAGCAGTTCTTC.

In regard to this clone: One junction end disagrees with the germline gene, perhaps due to a read error. The chain couples TRBV7-7 to TRBJ2-2; D gene unclear. This CDR3 has 12 amino acids. The germline V gene encodes CDR1 SSHAT and CDR2 FNYEAQ (reference sequence). The CDR3 protein is CASSYPEGELFF. For the CDR3, the DNA is TGTGCTAGCAGCTACCCAGAGGGGGAGCTGTTTTTT.

This clone occurred once. This chain joins TRBV28 and TRBJ1-2, with TRBD1 as a possible D gene (5 bases). Trimming took 9 bases from V and 2 from J, leaving 13 bases between them. The V gene's germline CDR1 is MDHEN and CDR2 SYDVKM. The CDR3 contains 13 residues. The CDR3 nucleotides read TGTGCCAGTTCCGGAGGGGCCAACTATGGCTACACCTTC. Its translation is CASSGGANYGYTF.

This sequence joins TRBV4-3 and TRBJ2-7; a possible D gene is TRBD1 (5 bases). CDR1 and CDR2 (germline): LGHNA, YSLEER. CDR3 size: 14 residues. Trimming took 6 bases from V and 3 from J, leaving 15 bases between them. CDR3 region: CASSYSPQDYEQYF. As DNA, the CDR3 is TGCGCCAGCAGTTATTCTCCACAGGACTACGAGCAGTACTTC.